This T cell receptor beta chain was sequenced during a study of neurological immune-mediated disorders. General study points: CDR3 amino acid sequences found in expanded clones were never shared across subjects, suggesting private repertoires in all groups.

PBMCs stored at -80 C, numbering 2 million, were the origin of the unsorted libraries. This CDR3 comprises 15 residues. Germline V CDR1 and CDR2: LGHNA, YSLEER. The V segment lost 4 bases and the J segment 6 bases; nucleotides outside the gene matches: 6. cDNA was made by 5'RACE with 10-nucleotide random UMIs. Each CDR3 protein gets one entry after TCRdb re-called the 5' RACE reads with MiXCR. Among about 48,000 distinct CDR3 sequences listed, under 13% were seen once. The table lists this clonotype with many counts. Its antigen is not identified. This rearrangement joins TRBV4-3 to TRBJ2-1; 10 bases match TRBD2. This receptor was identified in a woman in her 40s with HTLV-1-associated myelopathy (HAM/TSP). Sequenced: PBMCs. The CDR3 is CASSPGASGGNEQFF. The CDR3, as DNA: TGCGCCAGCAGCCCGGGGGCTAGCGGGGGCAATGAGCAGTTCTTC.